This T cell receptor (beta chain) is drawn from a study of cytomegalovirus exposure and HLA in healthy donors. The PCR had 60 Vbeta and 13 Jbeta primers. Clones were read by immunoSEQ multiplex PCR, and TCRdb kept only the in-frame ones, dropping some. The sample includes 130,000 to 150,000 clones, around 73% seen only once; the top ten take 13% to 15%. This CDR3 contains 11 residues. From germline, CDR1 is DFQATT and CDR2 SNEGSKA (reference sequence). The sequenced sample was PBMCs. The rearrangement joins TRBV20-1 to TRBJ2-5; D gene unclear. TRBJ2-7 explains the end of the DNA better; the J call may be wrong. This receptor was obtained from a human donor in good health. The chain's CDR3 is CSARLSYEQYF. The CDR3 coding sequence is TGCAGTGCTAGGCTAAGCTACGAGCAGTACTTC.